These T cell receptor beta chains were read from a single sample in a study of shared clonotypes between healthy human individuals. Assay: immunoSEQ multiplex PCR; the TCRdb copy retains only in-frame clones and omits some. This table has about 1 million clones, approximately 80% appearing once. Sequencing was performed on memory CD4+ T cells from PBMCs. The receptor source for this set is a man aged 18 to 29 in good health. Some clones in this sample may be carry-over from other donors' samples. Each CDR3 is given with its conserved first and last residue. A D gene is named only where the DNA matches it firmly. Only part of the rows carry a size: once, few, many, or a class if the clone is expanded.

CDR3nt	CDR3aa	j_gene	v_gene	d_gene	abundance
TGTGCCAGCCGGACGGTTGGAGGAAACACCATATATTTT	CASRTVGGNTIYF	TRBJ1-3	TRBV25-1	-	-
TGCGCCAGCAGCCAAGCCCAGGGACCCTCCTACGAGCAGTACTTC	CASSQAQGPSYEQYF	TRBJ2-7	TRBV4-1	-	once
TGTGCCAGCAGCTTAGGCCTCCAGGGGGGAGATGGCTACACCTTC	CASSLGLQGGDGYTF	TRBJ1-2	TRBV11-2	TRBD1	-
TGTGCCATCAGTAGGGGACAGACATACAATGAGCAGTTCTTC	CAISRGQTYNEQFF	TRBJ2-1	TRBV10-3	TRBD1	few
TGTGCCAGCAGCCAATCGGCGGGGCCTGCCTCTGAAGCTTTCTTT	CASSQSAGPASEAFF	TRBJ1-1	TRBV7-2	-	-
TGTGCCAGCAGCTTCTTACAGGGTAATGAAAAACTGTTTTTT	CASSFLQGNEKLFF	TRBJ1-4	TRBV11-2	-	-
TGTGCCAGCTTGGGGGGTAGCACAGATACGCAGTATTTT	CASLGGSTDTQYF	TRBJ2-3	TRBV6-1	-	-
TGTGCCACCAGGCTAAGCGGGAAAGAGACCCAGTACTTC	CATRLSGKETQYF	TRBJ2-5	TRBV15	TRBD2	-
TGTGCCAGCAGCGTCAGTCCAGACACAGATACGCAGTATTTT	CASSVSPDTDTQYF	TRBJ2-3	TRBV9	-	-
TGTGCCAGCAGCTTAGAGCCAGGGAGCACAGATACGCAGTATTTT	CASSLEPGSTDTQYF	TRBJ2-3	TRBV7-2	-	-
TGTGCCAGCAGTTCCCCCCAGCAGGGTGACTATGGCTACACCTTC	CASSSPQQGDYGYTF	TRBJ1-2	TRBV28	-	-
TGCGCCAGCAGCTTGCGAGGTAGCACCGGGGAGCTGTTTTTT	CASSLRGSTGELFF	TRBJ2-2	TRBV5-1	-	-
TGTGCCAGCAGTAGGGGTAGCAATGAGCAGTTCTTC	CASSRGSNEQFF	TRBJ2-1	TRBV2	-	-
TGCGCCAGCAGCTTGTACGGATTCTCGGGGGGCTACACCTTC	CASSLYGFSGGYTF	TRBJ1-2	TRBV5-1	-	-
TGTGCCAGCAGTTTAACCCTGGGGGGGTATGGCTACACCTTC	CASSLTLGGYGYTF	TRBJ1-2	TRBV28	-	-
TGTGCCAGCAGTGCGGCTTCCAAAGGCGAAAAACTGTTTTTT	CASSAASKGEKLFF	TRBJ1-4	TRBV2	-	-
TGTGCCAGCAGCCAGGGACTAGAGACAGATACGCAGTATTTT	CASSQGLETDTQYF	TRBJ2-3	TRBV5-4	TRBD2	-
TGTGCCAGCAGCTTACGTATTGGTTATAATGAAAAACTGTTTTTT	CASSLRIGYNEKLFF	TRBJ1-4	TRBV7-6	-	-
TGTGCCAGCAGTTACTCGCTATTACGAGAGGAGAGAGGCTACACCTTC	CASSYSLLREERGYTF	TRBJ1-2	TRBV6-6	-	-
TGTGCCAGCAGCTTCAGAGGACAGGAAAACACTGAAGCTTTCTTT	CASSFRGQENTEAFF	TRBJ1-1	TRBV7-3	TRBD1	-
TGTGCCAGCAGTCGTCGACAGGGGGGCTACACCTTC	CASSRRQGGYTF	TRBJ1-2	TRBV6-5	TRBD1	-
TGTGCCAGCAGTTTGCAACAGGGTACCAAAAACATTCAGTACTTC	CASSLQQGTKNIQYF	TRBJ2-4	TRBV28	-	-
TGTGCCAGCGCCGAGGAGCAGGCGGAGACGCCCCAGCATTTT	CASAEEQAETPQHF	TRBJ1-5	TRBV2	-	-
TGTGCCAGCAGCCAAGATTGGCGGTTAGAGCAGTACTTC	CASSQDWRLEQYF	TRBJ2-7	TRBV14	-	-
TGCAGCGTGGGTGAAGGAGAGACCCAGTACTTC	CSVGEGETQYF	TRBJ2-5	TRBV29-1	-	-
TGTGCCAGCAGCCCAGATACTACCAGGGGGGGTGAGCAGTTCTTC	CASSPDTTRGGEQFF	TRBJ2-1	TRBV7-2	-	once
TGCGCCAGCAGCTTGGGTCTTATGAACACTGAAGCTTTCTTT	CASSLGLMNTEAFF	TRBJ1-1	TRBV5-1	-	-
TGTGCCAGCAGTTACCAGGCCGACCTTGGTGAAGCTTTCTTT	CASSYQADLGEAFF	TRBJ1-1	TRBV6-5	-	few
TGTGCCAGCAGCTTAGCGCGGGGTGGAGATACGCAGTATTTT	CASSLARGGDTQYF	TRBJ2-3	TRBV7-2	-	-
TGTGCCAGCAGTGAAATTCCCGGACTAGCGGGGTCCTACGAGCAGTACTTC	CASSEIPGLAGSYEQYF	TRBJ2-7	TRBV6-1	TRBD2	-
TGTGCCAGCAGCCGAGGATTCGGGGACACTGAAGCTTTCTTT	CASSRGFGDTEAFF	TRBJ1-1	TRBV7-9	-	-
TGTGCCAGCAGCTGGACAGGGGAGACTGAAGCTTTCTTT	CASSWTGETEAFF	TRBJ1-1	TRBV11-1	TRBD1	-
TGTGCCAGCAGTTACCCGGCGGCCTCTGGAAACACCATATATTTT	CASSYPAASGNTIYF	TRBJ1-3	TRBV6-6	-	-
TGTGCCAGCAGCTTAAAAGGGTACACAGATACGCAGTATTTT	CASSLKGYTDTQYF	TRBJ2-3	TRBV7-3	-	-
TGTGCCAGCAGGGAGGGGGTCTTGGATACGCAGTATTTT	CASREGVLDTQYF	TRBJ2-3	TRBV6-5	-	-
TGTGCCAGCAGTTTTGGCGGGAGGAGCCAAGAGACCCAGTACTTC	CASSFGGRSQETQYF	TRBJ2-5	TRBV28	TRBD2	-
TGTGCCTGGCAGGGCTCTGGGGCTAACGTCCTGACTTTC	CAWQGSGANVLTF	TRBJ2-6	TRBV30	-	-
TGCGCCAGCAGCCCCCGAACCCAGGGCGGGGAGCTGTTTTTT	CASSPRTQGGELFF	TRBJ2-2	TRBV5-1	-	-
TGTGCCTGGAATGGAGGGAGGAACTATGGCTACACCTTC	CAWNGGRNYGYTF	TRBJ1-2	TRBV30	-	few
TGTGCCAGCAGGCGACTACCGGGCACAGATACGCAGTATTTT	CASRRLPGTDTQYF	TRBJ2-3	TRBV7-3	-	-
TGTGCCAGCAGCTCCGGGAGCGGGAACTCCTACGAGCAGTACTTC	CASSSGSGNSYEQYF	TRBJ2-7	TRBV7-9	TRBD2	-
TGTGCCAGCAGTCAAGAACGGACTAATATTTACAATGAGCAGTTCTTC	CASSQERTNIYNEQFF	TRBJ2-1	TRBV28	-	-
TGTGCCAGCAGCCCTAATAGGATAAGCGGGAGGTTCTACGAGCAGTACTTC	CASSPNRISGRFYEQYF	TRBJ2-7	TRBV7-9	TRBD2	-
TGTGCCAGCAGTCTGGGACAGACCCCCGGGGAGCTGTTTTTT	CASSLGQTPGELFF	TRBJ2-2	TRBV28	TRBD1	-
TGTGCCAGCACCGCGCAGGGGGTGGGGAACACCGGGGAGCTGTTTTTT	CASTAQGVGNTGELFF	TRBJ2-2	TRBV7-8	TRBD1	-
TGTGCCAGCAGTTTATCAAGGACTGAAGCTTTCTTT	CASSLSRTEAFF	TRBJ1-1	TRBV28	-	-